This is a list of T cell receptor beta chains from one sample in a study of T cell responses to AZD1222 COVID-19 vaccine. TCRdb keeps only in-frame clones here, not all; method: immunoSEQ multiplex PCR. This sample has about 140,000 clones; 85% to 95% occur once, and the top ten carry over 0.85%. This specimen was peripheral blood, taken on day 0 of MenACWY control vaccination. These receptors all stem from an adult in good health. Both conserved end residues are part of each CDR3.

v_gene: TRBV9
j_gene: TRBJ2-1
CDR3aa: CASSVAPQNEQFF

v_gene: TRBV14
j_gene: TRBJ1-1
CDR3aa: CASSQGETEAFF

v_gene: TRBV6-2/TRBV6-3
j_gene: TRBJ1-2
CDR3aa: CASSRQGANYGYTF

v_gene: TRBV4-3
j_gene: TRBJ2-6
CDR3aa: CASSQDGQGKNVLTF

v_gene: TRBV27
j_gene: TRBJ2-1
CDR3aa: CASNLRGRRDEQFF

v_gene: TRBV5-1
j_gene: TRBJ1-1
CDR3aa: CASSPDRPNTEAFF

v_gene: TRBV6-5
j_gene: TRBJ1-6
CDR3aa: CASSPPQGSYSPLHF

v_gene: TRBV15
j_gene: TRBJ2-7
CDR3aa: CATSRAGTGGFYEQYF

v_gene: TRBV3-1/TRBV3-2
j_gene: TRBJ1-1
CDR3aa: CASSQESGLRVNMNTEAFF

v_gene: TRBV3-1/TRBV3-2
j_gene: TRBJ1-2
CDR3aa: CASSQRGGRAPGYTF

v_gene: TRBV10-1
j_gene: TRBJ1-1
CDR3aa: CASTPAGQNTEAFF

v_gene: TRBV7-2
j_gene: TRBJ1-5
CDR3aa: CASSLLVSQPQHF

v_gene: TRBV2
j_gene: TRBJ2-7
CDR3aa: CASTRGQLYEQYF

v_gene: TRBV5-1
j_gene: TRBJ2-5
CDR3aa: CASSLTAGSETQYF

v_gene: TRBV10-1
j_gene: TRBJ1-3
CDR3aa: CASRDSVSGNTIYF

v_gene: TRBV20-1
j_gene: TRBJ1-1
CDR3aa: CSASEAGLSEAFF

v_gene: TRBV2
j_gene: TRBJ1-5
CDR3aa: CASSPERGNQPQHF

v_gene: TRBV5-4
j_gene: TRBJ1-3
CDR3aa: CASSPGHGVGNTIYF

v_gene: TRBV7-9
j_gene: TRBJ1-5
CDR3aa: CASSLNRGQPQHF

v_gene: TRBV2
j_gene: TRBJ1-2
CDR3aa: CASRPTSRRHIYGYTF

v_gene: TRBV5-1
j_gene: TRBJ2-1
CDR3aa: CASSSSSRRGNEQFF

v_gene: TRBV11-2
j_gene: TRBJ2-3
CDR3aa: CASSLDRGGRRNSSTDTQYF

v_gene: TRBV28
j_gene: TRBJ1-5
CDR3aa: CASSSGTVSQPQHF

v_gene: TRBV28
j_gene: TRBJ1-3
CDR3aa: CASSFPTGANTIYF

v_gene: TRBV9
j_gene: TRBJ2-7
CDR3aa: CASSVAGTGSYEQYF

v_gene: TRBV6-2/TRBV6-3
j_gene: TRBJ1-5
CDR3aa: CASSPLHGSNQPQHF

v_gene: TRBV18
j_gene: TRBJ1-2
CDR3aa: CASSVSGGRNYGYTF

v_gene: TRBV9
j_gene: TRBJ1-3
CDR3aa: CASSVEGTSGNTIYF

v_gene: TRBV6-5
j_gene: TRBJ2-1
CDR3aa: CASSYSKGAVNNEQFF

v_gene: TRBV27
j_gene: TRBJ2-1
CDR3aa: CASSGLGVSSYNEQFF

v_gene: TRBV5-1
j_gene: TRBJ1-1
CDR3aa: CASSLTGDWEAFF

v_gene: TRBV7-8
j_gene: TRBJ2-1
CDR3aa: CASSPQLGYSEQFF

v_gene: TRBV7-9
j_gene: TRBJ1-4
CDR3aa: CASSKGQGRGSNEKLFF

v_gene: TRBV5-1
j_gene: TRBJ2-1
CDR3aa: CASSKGLAGADEQFF